The 32 T cell receptor beta chains in this list originate from one sample, sequenced in a study of blood T cell repertoires in COVID-19. Profiling relied on immunoSEQ multiplex PCR, and the TCRdb table lists in-frame clones only, not all of them. The profile shows fewer than 300,000 clones, around 82% of them singletons. Specimen: peripheral blood. These receptors came from a woman aged 18 to 35 with acute or convalescent COVID-19.

The J gene is TRBJ2-5, the V gene TRBV27, with D tentatively TRBD1 (5 bases). CDR3 size: 19 residues. Trimming removed 2 bases at V and 2 bases at J, with 24 bases between. Germline V gives CDR1 MNHEY, CDR2 SMNVEV (reference sequence). The CDR3 reads CASSLGAGPGKEAQETQYF. For the CDR3, the DNA is TGTGCCAGCAGTTTAGGGGCTGGGCCAGGGAAAGAGGCTCAAGAGACCCAGTACTTC.

The chain employs TRBV20-1 and TRBJ2-5; the D gene is possibly TRBD2 (6 bases). Germline V gene sequence: CDR1 DFQATT, CDR2 SNEGSKA (reference sequence). V lost 3 bases to trimming and J lost 5 bases, with 19 bases between them. The length of the CDR3 is 15 residues. In DNA form, the CDR3 reads TGCAGTGCTAGTTCAGCCGTCGGGGGTGGTGAGACCCAGTACTTC. Translated: CSASSAVGGGETQYF.

In this sample, this clone turned up once. This sequence joins TRBV27 and TRBJ1-5, with a tentative D call TRBD1 (5 bases). CDR3 length: 14 amino acids. Per germline, CDR1 MNHEY and CDR2 SMNVEV (reference sequence). Trimming stripped 7 bases from V and 0 bases from J, with 10 bases between. The CDR3 DNA reads TGTGCCAGCAAGACAGTAGATAGCAATCAGCCCCAGCATTTT. Amino acid sequence: CASKTVDSNQPQHF.

For the CDR3, the DNA is TGTGCCAGCTCACCACGGGAGGGACTAGCGGGATTCGCCTACAATGAGCAGTTCTTC. Protein sequence: CASSPREGLAGFAYNEQFF. V is TRBV18 and J is TRBJ2-1, with 13 nucleotides matching TRBD2. The CDR3 has 19 amino acids. The germline V gene encodes CDR1 KGHSH and CDR2 LQKENI. Trimming cost V 1 base and J 2 bases; bases outside gene matches: 8.

The V gene is TRBV7-2, the J gene TRBJ2-7; 11 bases align to TRBD2. The CDR3 is made up of 17 amino acids. J was trimmed by 7 bases and V by 5 bases; bases with no gene match: 16. The germline gives CDR1 SGHTA, CDR2 FQGNSA. The CDR3 DNA reads TGTGCCAGCAGCCAACCAGTAGCGGGAGGGCGGTTGGGTGAGCAGTACTTC. Its protein product is CASSQPVAGGRLGEQYF.

The chain recombines TRBV28 with TRBJ1-2; possibly TRBD1 for D (5 bases). The ends were cut back, 3 bases at V and 1 base at J, with 12 bases in the middle. This CDR3 has 15 amino acids. Germline V gene lookup returns CDR1 MDHEN and CDR2 SYDVKM. The CDR3 is CASSFPLDSNYGYTF. For the CDR3, the DNA is TGTGCCAGCAGTTTCCCCCTTGACAGTAACTATGGCTACACCTTC.

V usage is TRBV6-2 or TRBV6-3 and J usage is TRBJ2-7; a weak D match, TRBD2 (5 bases). The CDR3 consists of 14 residues. V dropped 0 bases and J dropped 3 bases, with 9 bases sitting between them. Germline V gene lookup returns CDR1 MNHEY and CDR2 SVGEGT. CDR3 bases: TGTGCCAGCAGTTACTCAGCGGCCAGCTACGAGCAGTACTTC. As protein: CASSYSAASYEQYF.

The chain combines TRBV5-6 with TRBJ1-2, with 8 bases matching TRBD1. V shed 0 bases, J shed 7 bases, and the junction held 2 bases outside the gene matches. The length of the CDR3 is 13 residues. CDR1 and CDR2 (germline): SGHDT, YYEEEE. CDR3 loop: CASSLGQGFGYTF. DNA of the CDR3: TGTGCCAGCAGCTTGGGACAGGGGTTTGGCTACACCTTC.

The chain employs TRBV7-2 and TRBJ2-7, with D perhaps TRBD2 (5 bases). Germline CDR1 SGHTA, CDR2 FQGNSA. The ends were cut back, 1 base at V and 4 bases at J, with 23 bases in the middle. This CDR3 has 18 residues. CDR3 DNA sequence: TGTGCCAGCAGCTTAGTTGCCGCCGCTACCCAAACGGGGTACGAGCAGTACTTC. Translating it yields CASSLVAAATQTGYEQYF.

The V call is TRBV11-2, the J call TRBJ2-1, with TRBD2 identical over 7 bases. Looked up from germline, CDR1 is SGHAT and CDR2 is FQNNGV. With 3 bases clipped from V and 7 bases from J, the junction kept 6 bases outside the gene matches. CDR3 size: 14 residues. CDR3 amino acids: CASSFSGMGNEQFF. In nucleotides, the CDR3 is TGTGCCAGCAGCTTCAGCGGGATGGGTAATGAGCAGTTCTTC. The variable domain in full, with the rest retrieved from reference TRBV11-2 and TRBJ2-1, is EAGVAQSPRYKIIEKRQSVAFWCNPISGHATLYWYQQILGQGPKLLIQFQNNGVVDDSQLPKDRFSAERLKGVDSTLKIQPAKLEDSAVYLCASSFSGMGNEQFFGPGTRLTVL.

The chain has TRBV30 and TRBJ2-2; 10 bases line up with TRBD1. V was pared by 1 base and J by 8 bases, with 4 bases of the junction left unmatched. The CDR3 has 14 amino acids. The germline CDR1 and CDR2 sequences are GTSNPN and SVGIG (reference sequence). The CDR3 loop is CAWSGGTGEGELFF. The CDR3, as DNA: TGTGCCTGGAGTGGTGGGACAGGGGAAGGGGAGCTGTTTTTT.

This clone was detected only once. The chain is built from TRBV2 and TRBJ2-5; the match to TRBD1 covers 7 bases. The V gene end was trimmed by 9 bases and the J gene end by 5 bases; junction bases not matched to a gene: 6. The CDR3 has 12 amino acids. CDR1 and CDR2 (germline): SNHLY, FYNNEI. CDR3 sequence (DNA): TGTGCCAGACAGGGGTTGGGGGAGACCCAGTACTTC. It yields the protein CARQGLGETQYF.

The table lists this clone with a few counts. The gene calls are TRBV19 and TRBJ1-5, with 7 bases identical to TRBD1. The CDR3 spans 15 residues. J gave up 1 base and V 6 bases, and 6 bases lay outside the gene matches. The germline gives CDR1 LNHDA, CDR2 SQIVND (reference sequence). The CDR3 reads CASRDDRVSNQPQHF. CDR3 in DNA: TGTGCCAGTAGGGACGACAGGGTCAGCAATCAGCCCCAGCATTTT.

J is TRBJ2-1 and V is TRBV6-5; 8 bases map to TRBD2. The CDR3 has 16 residues. Germline V gene sequence: CDR1 MNHEY, CDR2 SVGAGI. The J segment lost 4 bases and the V segment lost 4 bases, leaving 9 bases of the junction unmatched. This CDR3 reads CASSFTGLAEYNEQFF. The CDR3 DNA follows: TGTGCCAGCAGTTTTACAGGACTAGCTGAATACAATGAGCAGTTCTTC.

The chain joins TRBV20-1 to TRBJ2-5; maybe TRBD2 (5 bases). This CDR3 spans 11 amino acids. Deletions cut 1 base from V and 9 bases from J, with 9 bases between. The germline V gene has CDR1 DFQATT and CDR2 SNEGSKA (reference sequence). Written as DNA, the CDR3 is TGCAGTGCTAGAGGCGGAGCGGCCCAGTACTTC. Protein: CSARGGAAQYF.

V usage is TRBV4-3 and J usage is TRBJ2-3, with 8 bases identical to TRBD2. V shed 0 bases and J 1 base; nucleotides not matched to a gene: 3. The length of the CDR3 is 16 residues. Germline CDR1 and CDR2: LGHNA and YSLEER. CDR3: CASSQDLGGGTDTQYF. The CDR3 coding sequence is TGCGCCAGCAGCCAAGATCTCGGGGGGGGCACAGATACGCAGTATTTT.

This chain joins TRBV13 and TRBJ2-1, with 13 nucleotides matching TRBD2. In germline, CDR1 is PRHDT, CDR2 FYEKMQ (reference sequence). This CDR3 spans 14 amino acids. V dropped 5 bases and J dropped 10; count of bases not matched to a gene: 5. CDR3 in DNA: TGTGCCAGCAGCCCCGGACTAGCGGGAGAGGAGCAGTTCTTC. It encodes CASSPGLAGEEQFF.

This clone occurred many times. The chain combines TRBV5-4 with TRBJ1-4, with 11 bases aligning to TRBD1. The CDR3 spans 14 residues. Germline trimming cut 4 bases from V and 7 bases from J; bases unmatched to any gene: 3. Germline CDR1 is SGHNT and CDR2 is YYREEE (reference sequence). CDR3 residues: CASSVDRGPEKLFF. The CDR3 DNA reads as TGTGCCAGCAGCGTGGACAGGGGGCCTGAAAAACTGTTTTTT.

This clone was seen more than once but under ten times. The rearrangement joins TRBV7-2 to TRBJ1-5; possibly TRBD1 for D (5 bases). The CDR3 has 18 residues. V dropped 1 base and J dropped 2 bases, with 18 bases sitting between them. The germline V gene has CDR1 SGHTA and CDR2 FQGNSA. This chain's CDR3 is CASSLVVGGREGNQPQHF. The CDR3 coding sequence is TGTGCCAGCAGCTTAGTTGTCGGAGGCAGGGAGGGCAATCAGCCCCAGCATTTT.

V and J are TRBV12-3 or TRBV12-4 and TRBJ1-4; TRBD1 aligns across 10 bases. There are 13 residues in the CDR3. V shed 5 bases and J 8 bases; nucleotides not matched to a gene: 2. As DNA, the CDR3 is TGTGCCAGCAGTCGGGACAGGGGAGAAAAACTGTTTTTT. It encodes CASSRDRGEKLFF.

The rearrangement joins TRBV5-5 to TRBJ1-2, with 10 positions matching TRBD1. CDR1 and CDR2 from the germline V gene are SGHKS and YYEKEE (reference sequence). The CDR3 extends over 15 amino acids. The ends lost 1 base at V and 6 bases at J; junction bases unmatched: 6. The CDR3 here is CASSLYRTGGDGYTF. DNA of the CDR3: TGTGCCAGCAGCTTGTACAGGACAGGGGGTGATGGCTACACCTTC.

The chain joins TRBV10-1 to TRBJ2-2, with 7 bases lining up with TRBD2. CDR1 is WNHNN, CDR2 SYGVQD, per germline (reference sequence). The J segment lost 0 bases and the V segment lost 6 bases, leaving 16 bases of the junction unmatched. The CDR3 spans 19 residues. Here the CDR3 reads CASRSQERKTSSNTGELFF. The CDR3 DNA is TGCGCCAGCAGGAGTCAGGAGCGGAAGACTAGCTCGAACACCGGGGAGCTGTTTTTT.

This clone was seen more than once but under ten times. J is TRBJ1-4 and V is TRBV21-1. TRBV21-1 counts as a pseudogene. This CDR3 has 14 residues. As DNA, the CDR3 is TGTGCCAGCAGCAAACGGCCGGGTACTGAAAAACTGTTTTTT. Protein sequence: CASSKRPGTEKLFF.

J is TRBJ1-5 and V is TRBV7-2; 8 bases line up with TRBD1. The CDR3 covers 15 residues. Germline values: CDR1 SGHTA, CDR2 FQGNSA. V shed 6 bases, J shed 7 bases, and the junction held 11 bases outside the gene matches. This chain's CDR3 is CASSLQGQGGQPQHF. The CDR3 DNA sequence: TGTGCCAGCAGTTTACAAGGACAGGGCGGCCAGCCCCAGCATTTT.

This clone was counted a few times. This chain uses TRBV19 with TRBJ2-7, with 7 bases that match TRBD2. The CDR3 covers 15 residues. The V gene's germline CDR1 is LNHDA and CDR2 SQIVND (reference sequence). Trimming took 3 bases from V and 1 from J; bases not matched to a gene: 6. The CDR3: CASSIMAGLSYEQYF. The CDR3 DNA follows: TGTGCCAGTAGTATTATGGCGGGACTATCCTACGAGCAGTACTTC. Complete variable domain (other parts from reference TRBV19 and TRBJ2-7): DGGITQSPKYLFRKEGQNVTLSCEQNLNHDAMYWYRQDPGQGLRLIYYSQIVNDFQKGDIAEGYSVSREKKESFPLTVTSAQKNPTAFYLCASSIMAGLSYEQYFGPGTRLTVT.

The gene calls are TRBV7-9 and TRBJ1-1; D is perhaps TRBD1 (5 bases). The CDR3 extends over 15 amino acids. The germline V gene has CDR1 SEHNR and CDR2 FQNEAQ (reference sequence). Trimming stripped 5 bases from V and 7 bases from J, with 20 bases between. DNA of the CDR3: TGTGCCAGCAGCCCGGTGGGGGGTATATTGGGTGAAGCTTTCTTT. Translation: CASSPVGGILGEAFF.

The genes are TRBV7-2 and TRBJ1-6; 7 nucleotides agree with TRBD1. After removal of 2 bases from V and 10 bases from J, the junction contained 11 bases not matched to a gene. CDR3 length: 16 amino acids. The germline V gene encodes CDR1 SGHTA and CDR2 FQGNSA. In nucleotides, the CDR3 is TGTGCCAGCAGCTTACTGGGTGTAGGGGGCAGATCACCCCTCCACTTT. Translating gives CASSLLGVGGRSPLHF.

This chain links TRBV7-8 with TRBJ2-5; weak D call: TRBD2 (6 bases). The V gene's germline CDR1 is SGHVS and CDR2 FQNEAQ. This CDR3 comprises 14 residues. The V end lost 3 bases, the J end lost 5 bases, and 13 bases lay between the germline ends. The DNA for the CDR3 is TGTGCCAGCAGCTTTAGCGGTAGAGGGGAGACCCAGTACTTC. It encodes CASSFSGRGETQYF.

The chain joins TRBV24-1 to TRBJ2-7, with 10 bases that match TRBD1. After removal of 9 bases from V and 6 bases from J, the junction contained 13 bases not matched to a gene. CDR1 and CDR2 from the germline V gene are KGHDR and SFDVKD. The CDR3 is 15 amino acids. The CDR3 is CATSPTGTGEVEQYF. CDR3 coding DNA: TGTGCCACCTCCCCCACCGGGACAGGGGAGGTCGAGCAGTACTTC.

CDR3 protein: CSVETGLVLEQFF. In DNA, the CDR3 is TGCAGCGTTGAGACAGGACTAGTTCTTGAGCAGTTCTTC. V usage is TRBV29-1 and J usage is TRBJ2-1; D possibly corresponds to TRBD2 (7 bases). The CDR3 contains 13 residues. Trimming took 3 bases from V and 9 from J, leaving 15 bases between them. Germline V gene sequence: CDR1 SQVTM, CDR2 ANQGSEA.

The chain links TRBV5-1 to TRBJ1-1; 7 bases match TRBD1. The CDR3 extends over 13 amino acids. Looked up from germline, CDR1 is SGHRS and CDR2 is YFSETQ. J was trimmed by 7 bases and V by 3 bases; bases with no gene match: 6. CDR3: CASSSLGQFEAFF. In DNA form, the CDR3 reads TGCGCCAGCAGCTCGCTGGGACAGTTTGAAGCTTTCTTT.

This clone was seen ten or more times. The chain combines TRBV18 with TRBJ1-1; TRBD1 might be the D (5 bases). Trimming took off 4 bases at V and 0 bases at J, with 6 bases between the two ends. The CDR3 runs 13 residues. CDR1 KGHSH and CDR2 LQKENI come from the germline V gene. The CDR3 region is CASSQGMNTEAFF. The CDR3 DNA follows: TGTGCCAGCTCACAGGGGATGAACACTGAAGCTTTCTTT.